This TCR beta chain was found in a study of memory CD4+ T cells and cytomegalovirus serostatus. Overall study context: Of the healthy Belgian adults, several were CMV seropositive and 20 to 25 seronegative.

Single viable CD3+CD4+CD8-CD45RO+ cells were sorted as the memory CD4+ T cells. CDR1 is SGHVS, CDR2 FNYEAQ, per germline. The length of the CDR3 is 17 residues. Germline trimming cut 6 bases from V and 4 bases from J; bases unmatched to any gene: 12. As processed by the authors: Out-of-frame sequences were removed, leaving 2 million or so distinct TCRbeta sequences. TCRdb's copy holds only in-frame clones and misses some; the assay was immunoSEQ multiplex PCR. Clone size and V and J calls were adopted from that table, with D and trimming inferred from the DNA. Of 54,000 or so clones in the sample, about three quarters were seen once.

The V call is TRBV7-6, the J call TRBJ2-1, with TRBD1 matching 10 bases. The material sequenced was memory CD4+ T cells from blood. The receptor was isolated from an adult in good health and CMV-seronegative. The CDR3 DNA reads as TGTGCCAGCAGGCAAGGACCGGGACAGGGGCGATACAATGAGCAGTTCTTC. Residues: CASRQGPGQGRYNEQFF.